This TCR beta chain originates from a study of technical replicates of blood from a few donors. This table comes from immunoSEQ multiplex PCR, and its TCRdb copy is limited to in-frame clones, with some not included. The data contain around 80,000 clones, 95% to 98% of them singletons. Germline assignment: CDR1 MGHRA and CDR2 YSYEKL. The CDR3 runs 18 residues. After removal of 7 bases from V and 1 base from J, the junction contained 11 bases not matched to a gene. The source material was T cells isolated from PBMCs. The chain couples TRBV4-1 to TRBJ2-3; 13 bases fit TRBD2. The TCR was taken from a human donor in good health. The CDR3 nucleotides are TGCGCCAGCAATCAGCCGGGACTAGCGGGGACACGCACAGATACGCAGTATTTT. It is translated as CASNQPGLAGTRTDTQYF.